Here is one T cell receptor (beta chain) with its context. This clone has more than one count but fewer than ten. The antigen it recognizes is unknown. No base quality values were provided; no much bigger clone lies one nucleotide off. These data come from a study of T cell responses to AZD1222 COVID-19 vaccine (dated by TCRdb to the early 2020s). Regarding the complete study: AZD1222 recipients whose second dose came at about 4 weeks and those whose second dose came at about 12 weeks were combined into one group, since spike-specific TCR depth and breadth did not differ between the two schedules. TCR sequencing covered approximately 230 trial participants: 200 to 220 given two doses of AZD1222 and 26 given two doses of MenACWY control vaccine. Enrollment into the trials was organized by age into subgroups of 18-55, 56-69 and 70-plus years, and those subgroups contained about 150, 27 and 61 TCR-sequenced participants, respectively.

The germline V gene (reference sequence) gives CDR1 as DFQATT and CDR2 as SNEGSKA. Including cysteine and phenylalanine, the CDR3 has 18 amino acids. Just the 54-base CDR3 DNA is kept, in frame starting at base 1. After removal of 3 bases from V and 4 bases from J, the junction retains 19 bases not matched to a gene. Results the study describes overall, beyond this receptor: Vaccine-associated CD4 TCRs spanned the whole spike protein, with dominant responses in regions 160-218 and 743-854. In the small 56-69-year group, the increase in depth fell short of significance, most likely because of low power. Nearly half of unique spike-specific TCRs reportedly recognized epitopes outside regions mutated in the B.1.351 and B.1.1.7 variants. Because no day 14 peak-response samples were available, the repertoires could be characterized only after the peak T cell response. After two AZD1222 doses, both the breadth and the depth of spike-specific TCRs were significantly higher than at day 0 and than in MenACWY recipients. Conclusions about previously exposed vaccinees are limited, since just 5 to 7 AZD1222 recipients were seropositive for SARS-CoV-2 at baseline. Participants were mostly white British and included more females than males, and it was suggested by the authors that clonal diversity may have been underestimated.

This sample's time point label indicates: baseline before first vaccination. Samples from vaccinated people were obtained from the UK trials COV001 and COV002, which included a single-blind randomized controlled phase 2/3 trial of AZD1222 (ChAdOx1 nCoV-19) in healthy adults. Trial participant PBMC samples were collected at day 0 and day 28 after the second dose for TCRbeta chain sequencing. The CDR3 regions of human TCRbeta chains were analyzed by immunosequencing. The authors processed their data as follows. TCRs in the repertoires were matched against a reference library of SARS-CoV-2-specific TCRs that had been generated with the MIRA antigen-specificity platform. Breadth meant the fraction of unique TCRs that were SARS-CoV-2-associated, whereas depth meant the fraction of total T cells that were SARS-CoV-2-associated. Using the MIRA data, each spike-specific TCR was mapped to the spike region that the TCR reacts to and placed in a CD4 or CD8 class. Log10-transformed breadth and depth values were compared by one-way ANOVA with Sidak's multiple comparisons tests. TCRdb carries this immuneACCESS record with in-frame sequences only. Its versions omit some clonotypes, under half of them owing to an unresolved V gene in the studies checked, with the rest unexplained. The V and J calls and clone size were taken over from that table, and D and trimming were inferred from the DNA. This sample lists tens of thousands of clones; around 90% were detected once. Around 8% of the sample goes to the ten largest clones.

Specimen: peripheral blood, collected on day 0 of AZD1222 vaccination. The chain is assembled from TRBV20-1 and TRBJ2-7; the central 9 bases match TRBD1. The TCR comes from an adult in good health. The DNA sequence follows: TGCAGTGCTAGTTACTCCGACTACCTTACAGGGGGCGGGTACGAGCAGTACTTC. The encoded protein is CSASYSDYLTGGGYEQYF.